This T cell receptor (beta chain) was sequenced in a study of T cell changes during pregnancy in multiple sclerosis. There are 14 residues in the CDR3. Germline V gene data show CDR1 as LNHDA and CDR2 as SQIVND (reference sequence). The junction had 5 bases not matched to a gene; V was cut back by 6 bases and J by 3 bases. Here immunoSEQ multiplex PCR was the method, and the copy in TCRdb shows in-frame clones only, minus some. The profile shows approximately 68,000 clones, roughly nine tenths of them singletons. The sequences come from peripheral blood, collected in the third trimester of pregnancy. The chain uses TRBV19 and TRBJ2-3, with 8 nucleotides matching TRBD1. The receptor's source is a female donor in good health, enrolled as a control in a pregnancy study. Here the CDR3 DNA reads TGTGCCAGTAGCGACAGGGGTTGGACAGATACGCAGTATTTT. This codes for CASSDRGWTDTQYF. The full variable domain, in which reference TRBV19 and TRBJ2-3 provide the parts outside the CDR3, is DGGITQSPKYLFRKEGQNVTLSCEQNLNHDAMYWYRQDPGQGLRLIYYSQIVNDFQKGDIAEGYSVSREKKESFPLTVTSAQKNPTAFYLCASSDRGWTDTQYFGPGTRLTVL.